This T cell receptor beta chain comes out of a study of blood T cell repertoires in COVID-19. Study-level information: Sources were T cells, B-cell-depleted T cells, or PBMCs; the material itself was cDNA or gDNA.

The method was immunoSEQ multiplex PCR; TCRdb's version includes in-frame clones alone and lacks a portion of them. The profile shows 310,000 or so clones, more than 85% of them singletons. The sequenced material came from peripheral blood. This clonotype was obtained from a woman aged 30 to 39 with COVID-19, enrolled during active disease.

CDR3: CASRAGTYEQYF. CDR3 in DNA: TGCGCCAGCAGGGCCGGGACCTACGAGCAGTACTTC. V usage is TRBV5-1 and J usage is TRBJ2-7; the D gene is possibly TRBD2 (5 bases). The CDR3 consists of 12 residues. Trimming removed 5 bases at V and 2 bases at J, with 8 bases between. The germline gives CDR1 SGHRS, CDR2 YFSETQ.